The T cell receptor beta chain described here comes from a study of regulatory T cells in long-lasting Graves disease. General observations from the study: When disease was persistent, TRBV28, TRBJ1-2 and TRBJ2-5 were the favored segments.

This clonotype was counted many times. Its antigen is not known. Time point meaning: newly diagnosed GD, antithyroid drugs for less than 3 months. Extracted RNA from PBMCs served as the source of the TCR library. Graves' disease diagnosis used American Thyroid Association guidelines. The V and J ends lost 7 bases and 1 base respectively, with 11 bases between them. The CDR3 extends over 13 amino acids. The V gene's germline CDR1 is SNHLY and CDR2 FYNNEI. The authors built TCR beta libraries using iRepertoire HTBI primers and Arm-PCR of CDR3 regions. TCRdb reanalysed the multiplex PCR reads using MiXCR and keeps one entry per CDR3 protein. The profile shows hundreds of thousands of distinct CDR3 sequences, around 15% of them singletons.

J is TRBJ2-7 and V is TRBV2; D uncertain. The TCR sequence derives from a female donor with Graves disease. The sample in question was peripheral blood mononuclear cells (PBMCs), obtained at new diagnosis, from a patient treated with antithyroid drugs. This CDR3 reads CASNTGPSYEQYF. CDR3 DNA: TGTGCCAGCAATACCGGGCCATCCTACGAGCAGTACTTC.